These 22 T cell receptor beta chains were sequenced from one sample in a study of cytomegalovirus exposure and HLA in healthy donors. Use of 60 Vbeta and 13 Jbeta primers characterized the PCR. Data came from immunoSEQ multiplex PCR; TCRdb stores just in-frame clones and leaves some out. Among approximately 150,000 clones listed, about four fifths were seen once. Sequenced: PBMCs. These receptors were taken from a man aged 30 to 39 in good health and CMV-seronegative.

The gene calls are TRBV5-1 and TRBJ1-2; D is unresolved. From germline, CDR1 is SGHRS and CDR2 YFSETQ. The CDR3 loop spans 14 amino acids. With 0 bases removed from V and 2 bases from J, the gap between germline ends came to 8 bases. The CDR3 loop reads CASSLVSANYGYTF. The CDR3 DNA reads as TGCGCCAGCAGCTTGGTTTCAGCGAACTATGGCTACACCTTC.

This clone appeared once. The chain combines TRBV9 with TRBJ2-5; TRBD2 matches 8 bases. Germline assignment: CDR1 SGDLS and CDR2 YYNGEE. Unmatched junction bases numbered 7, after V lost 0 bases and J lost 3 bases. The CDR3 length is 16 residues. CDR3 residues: CASSVVGAGVKETQYF. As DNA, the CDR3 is TGTGCCAGCAGCGTAGTGGGAGCGGGGGTAAAAGAGACCCAGTACTTC.

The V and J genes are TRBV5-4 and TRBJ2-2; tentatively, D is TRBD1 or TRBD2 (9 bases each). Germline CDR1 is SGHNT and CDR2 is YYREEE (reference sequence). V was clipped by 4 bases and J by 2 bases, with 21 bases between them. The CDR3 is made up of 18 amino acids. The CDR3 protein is CASSRQGVAGDNTGELFF. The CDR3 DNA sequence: TGTGCCAGCAGCAGACAGGGGGTAGCGGGAGACAACACCGGGGAGCTGTTTTTT.

DNA of the CDR3: TGTGCCAGCAGCTCCCCACAGGGGATTAGCTCCTACGAGCAGTACTTC. Protein: CASSSPQGISSYEQYF. This chain connects TRBV7-6 to TRBJ2-7; 7 nucleotides align to TRBD1. The CDR3 extends over 16 amino acids. CDR1 SGHVS and CDR2 FNYEAQ come from the germline V gene. V gave up 4 bases and J gave up 0 bases; unmatched junction bases: 9.

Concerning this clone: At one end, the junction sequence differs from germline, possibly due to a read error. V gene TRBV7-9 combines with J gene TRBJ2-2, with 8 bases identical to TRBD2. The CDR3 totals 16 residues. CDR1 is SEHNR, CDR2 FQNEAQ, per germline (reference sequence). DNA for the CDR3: TGTTCCAGCAGCTTAATGGCTAGCGGGCCCACCGGGGAGCTGTTTTTT. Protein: CSSSLMASGPTGELFF.

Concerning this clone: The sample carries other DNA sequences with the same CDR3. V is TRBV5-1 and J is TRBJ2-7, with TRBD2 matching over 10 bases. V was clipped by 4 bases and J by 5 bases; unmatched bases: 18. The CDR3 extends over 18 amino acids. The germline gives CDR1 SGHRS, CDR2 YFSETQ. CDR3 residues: CASSDARSWLAGDDEQYF. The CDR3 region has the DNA TGCGCCAGCAGCGACGCGCGAAGCTGGCTAGCGGGGGATGACGAGCAGTACTTC.

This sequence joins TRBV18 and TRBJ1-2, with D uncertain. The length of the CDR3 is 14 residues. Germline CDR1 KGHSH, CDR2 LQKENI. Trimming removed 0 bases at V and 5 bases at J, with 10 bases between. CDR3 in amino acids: CASSPPSGTYGYTF. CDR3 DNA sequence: TGTGCCAGCTCACCACCATCAGGAACATATGGCTACACCTTC.

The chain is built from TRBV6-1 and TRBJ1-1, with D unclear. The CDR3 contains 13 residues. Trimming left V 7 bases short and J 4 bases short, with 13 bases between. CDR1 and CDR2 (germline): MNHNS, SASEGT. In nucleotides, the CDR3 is TGTGCCAGCACCCGGGCGGGGTCCACTGAAGCTTTCTTT. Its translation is CASTRAGSTEAFF.

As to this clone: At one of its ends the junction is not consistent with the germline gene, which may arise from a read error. Here the CDR3 reads CSSSFGLYEQYF. CDR3 nucleotide sequence: TGTTCCAGCAGCTTTGGACTGTACGAGCAGTACTTC. This chain uses TRBV7-9 with TRBJ2-7, with D perhaps matching TRBD2 (5 bases). Germline V lookup: CDR1 SEHNR, CDR2 FQNEAQ (reference sequence). CDR3 size: 12 residues.

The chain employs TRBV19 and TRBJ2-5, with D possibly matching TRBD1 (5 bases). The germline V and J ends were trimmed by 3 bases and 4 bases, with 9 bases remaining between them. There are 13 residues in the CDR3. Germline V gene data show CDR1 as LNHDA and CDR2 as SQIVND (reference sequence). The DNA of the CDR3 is TGTGCCAGTAGTATGGGGCAAGTAGAGACCCAGTACTTC. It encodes CASSMGQVETQYF. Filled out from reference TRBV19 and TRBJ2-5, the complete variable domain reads DGGITQSPKYLFRKEGQNVTLSCEQNLNHDAMYWYRQDPGQGLRLIYYSQIVNDFQKGDIAEGYSVSREKKESFPLTVTSAQKNPTAFYLCASSMGQVETQYFGPGTRLLVL.

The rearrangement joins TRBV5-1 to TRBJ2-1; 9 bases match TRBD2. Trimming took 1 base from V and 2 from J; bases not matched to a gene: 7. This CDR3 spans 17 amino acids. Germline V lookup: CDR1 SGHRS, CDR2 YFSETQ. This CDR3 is CASSLTSGGKTYNEQFF. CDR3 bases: TGCGCCAGCAGCTTGACAAGCGGGGGGAAAACCTACAATGAGCAGTTCTTC. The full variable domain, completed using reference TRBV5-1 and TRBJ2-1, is KAGVTQTPRYLIKTRGQQVTLSCSPISGHRSVSWYQQTPGQGLQFLFEYFSETQRNKGNFPGRFSGRQFSNSRSEMNVSTLELGDSALYLCASSLTSGGKTYNEQFFGPGTRLTVL.

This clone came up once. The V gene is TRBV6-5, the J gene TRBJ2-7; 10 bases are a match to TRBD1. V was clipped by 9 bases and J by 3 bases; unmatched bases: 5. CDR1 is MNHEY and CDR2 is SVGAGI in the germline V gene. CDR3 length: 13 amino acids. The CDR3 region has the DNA TGTGCCAGTGGACAGGGGGAGGGCTACGAGCAGTACTTC. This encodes CASGQGEGYEQYF.

The CDR3 sequence is CASSDSSGSDEQYF. In nucleotides, the CDR3 is TGTGCCAGCAGTGACTCCTCGGGGTCTGACGAGCAGTACTTC. The chain combines TRBV6-4 with TRBJ2-7, with D tentatively TRBD2 (5 bases). This CDR3 spans 14 amino acids. Germline V lookup: CDR1 MRHNA, CDR2 SNTAGT. The V end lost 0 bases, the J end lost 5 bases, and 11 bases lay between the germline ends.

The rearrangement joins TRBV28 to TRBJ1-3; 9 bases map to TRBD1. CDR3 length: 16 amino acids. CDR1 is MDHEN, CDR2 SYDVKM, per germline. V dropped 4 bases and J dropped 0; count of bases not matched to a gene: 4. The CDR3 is CASSWTGDSSGNTIYF. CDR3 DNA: TGTGCCAGCAGTTGGACAGGGGACTCCTCTGGAAACACCATATATTTT. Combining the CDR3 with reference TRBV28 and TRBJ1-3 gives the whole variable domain DVKVTQSSRYLVKRTGEKVFLECVQDMDHENMFWYRQDPGLGLRLIYFSYDVKMKEKGDIPEGYSVSREKKERFSLILESASTNQTSMYLCASSWTGDSSGNTIYFGEGSWLTVV.

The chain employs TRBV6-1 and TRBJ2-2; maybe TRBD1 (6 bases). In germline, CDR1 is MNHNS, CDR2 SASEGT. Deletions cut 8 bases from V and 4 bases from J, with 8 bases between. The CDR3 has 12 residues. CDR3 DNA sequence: TGTGCCAGCCAGGACAGCACCGGGGAGCTGTTTTTT. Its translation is CASQDSTGELFF.

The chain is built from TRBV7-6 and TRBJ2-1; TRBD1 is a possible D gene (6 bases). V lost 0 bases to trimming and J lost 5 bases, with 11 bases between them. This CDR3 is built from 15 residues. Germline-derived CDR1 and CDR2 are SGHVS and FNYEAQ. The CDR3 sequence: CASSLAGASHNEQFF. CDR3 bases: TGTGCCAGCAGCTTAGCGGGGGCTAGCCACAATGAGCAGTTCTTC.

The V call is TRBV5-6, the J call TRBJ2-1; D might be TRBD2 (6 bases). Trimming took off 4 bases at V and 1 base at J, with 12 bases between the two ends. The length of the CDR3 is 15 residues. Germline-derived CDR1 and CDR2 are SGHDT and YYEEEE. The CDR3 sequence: CASSPHGGSYNEQFF. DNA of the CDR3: TGTGCCAGCAGCCCCCACGGGGGTTCCTACAATGAGCAGTTCTTC. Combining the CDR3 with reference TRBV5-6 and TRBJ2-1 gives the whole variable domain DAGVTQSPTHLIKTRGQQVTLRCSPKSGHDTVSWYQQALGQGPQFIFQYYEEEERQRGNFPDRFSGHQFPNYSSELNVNALLLGDSALYLCASSPHGGSYNEQFFGPGTRLTVL.

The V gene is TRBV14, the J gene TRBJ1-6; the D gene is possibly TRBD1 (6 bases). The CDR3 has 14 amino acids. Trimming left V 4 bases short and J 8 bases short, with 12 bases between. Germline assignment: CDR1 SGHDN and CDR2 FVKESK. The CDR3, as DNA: TGTGCCAGCAGCCTAGGGGGTAGTTATTCACCCCTCCACTTT. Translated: CASSLGGSYSPLHF.

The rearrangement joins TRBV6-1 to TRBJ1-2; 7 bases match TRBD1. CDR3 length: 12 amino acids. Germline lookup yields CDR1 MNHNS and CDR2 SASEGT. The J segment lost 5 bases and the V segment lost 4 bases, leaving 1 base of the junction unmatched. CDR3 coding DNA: TGTGCCAGCAGTGTGGGACAGTATGGCTACACCTTC. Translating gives CASSVGQYGYTF.

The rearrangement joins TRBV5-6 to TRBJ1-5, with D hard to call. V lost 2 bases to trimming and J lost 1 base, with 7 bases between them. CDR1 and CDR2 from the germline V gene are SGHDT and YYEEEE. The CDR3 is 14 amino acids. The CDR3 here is CASSLVRSNQPQHF. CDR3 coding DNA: TGTGCCAGCAGCTTAGTCAGGAGCAATCAGCCCCAGCATTTT.

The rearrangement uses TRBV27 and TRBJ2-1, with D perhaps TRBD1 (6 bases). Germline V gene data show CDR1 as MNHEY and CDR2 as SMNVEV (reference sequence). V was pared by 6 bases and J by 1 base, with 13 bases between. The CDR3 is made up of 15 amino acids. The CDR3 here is CASRDLQGSYNEQFF. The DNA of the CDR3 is TGTGCCAGCAGGGACTTACAGGGTTCCTACAATGAGCAGTTCTTC.

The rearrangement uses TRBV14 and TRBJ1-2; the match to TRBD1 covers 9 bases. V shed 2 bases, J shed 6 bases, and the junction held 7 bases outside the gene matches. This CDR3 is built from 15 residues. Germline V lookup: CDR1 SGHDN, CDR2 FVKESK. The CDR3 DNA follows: TGTGCCAGCAGCCAAACACAGGGGGCGTACGATGGCTACACCTTC. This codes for CASSQTQGAYDGYTF.